These T cell receptor beta chains were read from a single sample in a study of shared clonotypes between healthy human individuals. The protocol was immunoSEQ multiplex PCR, while the TCRdb copy is restricted to in-frame clones and leaves out a portion. The sample carries more than 2,000,000 clones, roughly nine tenths recorded once. Material for sequencing was naive CD4+ T cells sorted from blood. All receptors come from a man aged 18-30 years in good health. The CDR3 runs from the conserved cysteine through the conserved F or W. The D gene is left open where the match is weak. A row's size may be missing; if present it is once, few, many or a size class.

j_call d_call clone_size v_call cdr3_aa cdr3_nt
TRBJ2-5 - - TRBV5-6 CASSLLADQETQYF TGTGCCAGCAGCTTGCTGGCAGACCAAGAGACCCAGTACTTC
TRBJ1-1 - - TRBV21-1 CASMGQQASEAFF TGTGCCAGCATGGGTCAGCAGGCTAGTGAAGCTTTCTTT
TRBJ2-7 TRBD1 once TRBV29-1 CSVATGQGAREQYF TGCAGCGTGGCCACGGGACAGGGGGCTCGAGAGCAGTACTTC
TRBJ1-5 - - TRBV6-1 CASSAGSNQPQHF TGTGCCAGCAGTGCGGGTAGCAATCAGCCCCAGCATTTT
TRBJ2-5 TRBD1 - TRBV7-8 CASSPGTVQETQYF TGTGCCAGCAGCCCAGGGACAGTTCAAGAGACCCAGTACTTC
TRBJ2-3 - - TRBV29-1 CSGHRDLTDTQYF TGCAGCGGTCACCGGGACCTCACAGATACGCAGTATTTT
TRBJ1-1 - - TRBV28 CASNTLGEGNTEAFF TGTGCCAGCAACACCCTCGGGGAGGGGAACACTGAAGCTTTCTTT
TRBJ1-4 - - TRBV19 CASSTVDRIEKLFF TGTGCCAGTAGTACCGTCGACAGAATTGAAAAACTGTTTTTT
TRBJ2-7 - - TRBV9 CASSVGDSASYEQYF TGTGCCAGCAGCGTAGGGGATTCCGCCTCCTACGAGCAGTACTTC
TRBJ1-5 - few TRBV7-2 CASSLGAGQPQHF TGTGCCAGCAGCTTAGGGGCCGGGCAGCCCCAGCATTTT
TRBJ2-7 TRBD2 - TRBV30 CAWSPWVPSGRTGEQYF TGTGCCTGGAGTCCCTGGGTACCTAGCGGGAGAACTGGCGAGCAGTACTTC
TRBJ2-7 - - TRBV30 CAWSPKYEQYF TGTGCCTGGAGTCCCAAGTACGAGCAGTACTTC
TRBJ2-7 - - TRBV5-1 CASSLAASYEQYF TGCGCCAGCAGCTTGGCAGCCTCCTACGAGCAGTACTTC
TRBJ1-1 - - TRBV30 CAWSLGSVNTEAFF TGTGCCTGGAGCCTAGGGTCAGTGAACACTGAAGCTTTCTTT
TRBJ1-1 - - TRBV7-3 CASSSQGGSTEAFF TGTGCCAGCAGTTCTCAGGGTGGGAGCACTGAAGCTTTCTTT
TRBJ1-6 - - TRBV7-2 CASSLNARGSPLHF TGTGCCAGCAGCTTGAACGCAAGGGGTTCACCCCTCCACTTT
TRBJ2-1 TRBD2 - TRBV5-4 CASSSPDLGGVRNEQFF TGTGCCAGCAGCTCCCCCGACTTGGGAGGGGTTAGAAATGAGCAGTTCTTC
TRBJ1-5 - - TRBV4-2 CASSQEDGNQPQHF TGTGCCAGCAGCCAAGAAGACGGTAATCAGCCCCAGCATTTT
TRBJ1-2 TRBD1 - TRBV29-1 CSVEDLQGVWGYTF TGCAGCGTTGAAGATTTGCAGGGGGTGTGGGGCTACACCTTC
TRBJ1-2 - - TRBV28 CASSPTYYGYTF TGTGCCAGCAGTCCGACCTACTATGGCTACACCTTC
TRBJ2-2 TRBD2 - TRBV9 CASSPTIRLAENTGELFF TGTGCCAGCAGCCCTACGATTAGACTAGCGGAGAACACCGGGGAGCTGTTTTTT
TRBJ2-7 - - TRBV7-8 CASRALAEQYF TGTGCCAGCAGGGCCCTTGCAGAGCAGTACTTC
TRBJ2-7 - - TRBV6-1 CASRITGKDEQYF TGTGCCAGCAGAATAACGGGAAAGGACGAGCAGTACTTC
TRBJ2-7 - - TRBV18 CASSPSVPAEQYF TGTGCCAGCTCACCATCTGTCCCTGCCGAGCAGTACTTC
TRBJ2-1 - - TRBV28 CASSLSHSTMEQFF TGTGCCAGCAGTTTATCCCACAGTACAATGGAGCAGTTCTTC
TRBJ2-6 - - TRBV4-1 CASRLTGANVLTF TGCGCCAGCAGACTAACCGGGGCCAACGTCCTAACTTTC
TRBJ1-1 - - TRBV12-5 CASGPGRGGGTEAFF TGTGCTAGTGGCCCCGGGAGGGGAGGGGGCACTGAAGCTTTCTTT
TRBJ2-1 - - TRBV18 CASSPAIYNEQFF TGTGCCAGCTCACCGGCTATTTACAATGAGCAGTTCTTC
TRBJ2-2 - - TRBV6-5 CASSLGRGNTGELFF TGTGCCAGCAGTTTGGGCAGGGGCAACACCGGGGAGCTGTTTTTT
TRBJ2-7 TRBD2 few TRBV19 CASSELAGDGEQYF TGTGCCAGTAGTGAATTAGCGGGGGATGGCGAGCAGTACTTC
TRBJ2-3 TRBD2 - TRBV7-9 CASSPRGLASTDTQYF TGTGCCAGCAGCCCAAGGGGACTAGCTAGCACAGATACGCAGTATTTT
TRBJ2-1 TRBD2 - TRBV7-2 CASSPRGQRAGGPGNEQFF TGTGCCAGCAGCCCCCGAGGTCAGCGAGCGGGAGGGCCGGGCAATGAGCAGTTCTTC
TRBJ1-2 - - TRBV28 CASSWAGGYTF TGTGCCAGCAGTTGGGCGGGCGGCTACACCTTC
TRBJ2-3 - - TRBV13 CASSFPPDTQYF TGTGCCAGCAGCTTCCCCCCCGATACGCAGTATTTT
TRBJ1-1 - - TRBV25-1 CASSRTAGVNTEAFF TGTGCCAGCAGTCGCACGGCAGGGGTGAACACTGAAGCTTTCTTT
TRBJ1-1 - - TRBV30 CAWSAGPQREAFF TGTGCCTGGAGTGCAGGGCCCCAAAGAGAAGCTTTCTTT
TRBJ2-2 - once TRBV11-3 CASSLGSSGELFF TGTGCCAGCAGCTTAGGGTCGTCGGGGGAGCTGTTTTTT
TRBJ1-5 TRBD1 - TRBV27 CASRRTGGAQPQHF TGTGCCAGCAGGAGGACAGGGGGCGCTCAGCCCCAGCATTTT
TRBJ2-7 - - TRBV10-3 CAISETFGTGSSTGYEQYF TGTGCCATCAGTGAGACCTTCGGGACGGGAAGCTCCACGGGCTACGAGCAGTACTTC
TRBJ2-5 - - TRBV19 CASRLRVQEGTQYF TGTGCCAGTAGATTAAGGGTGCAGGAGGGGACCCAGTACTTC
TRBJ2-7 TRBD1 - TRBV2 CASRGGTGGYEQYF TGTGCCAGCAGAGGGGGGACAGGGGGCTACGAGCAGTACTTC
TRBJ1-2 TRBD1 - TRBV7-9 CASSFGQASNYGYTF TGTGCCAGCAGCTTCGGACAGGCATCTAACTATGGCTACACCTTC
TRBJ2-7 TRBD2 - TRBV7-2 CASSPRTSVTYSYEQYF TGTGCCAGCAGCCCTAGGACTAGCGTCACCTACTCCTACGAGCAGTACTTC
TRBJ2-2 - - TRBV5-1 CASGRTREINTGELFF TGCGCCAGCGGACGAACTCGTGAGATAAACACCGGGGAGCTGTTTTTT
TRBJ2-1 - - TRBV5-1 CASSSEGAGANNEQFF TGCGCCAGCAGTTCCGAGGGGGCGGGAGCGAACAATGAGCAGTTCTTC
TRBJ2-1 - - TRBV5-4 CASSLEGGRDEQFF TGTGCCAGCAGCTTGGAGGGAGGAAGGGATGAGCAGTTCTTC
TRBJ2-5 TRBD1 - TRBV4-1 CASSQTSVGQGKSETQYF TGCGCCAGCAGTCAGACATCGGTGGGACAGGGTAAATCGGAGACCCAGTACTTC
TRBJ1-4 - - TRBV30 CAWSEAPNGEKLFF TGTGCCTGGAGTGAAGCCCCCAACGGGGAAAAACTGTTTTTT
TRBJ1-1 - - TRBV2 CASSLLGLVNTEAFF TGTGCCAGCAGTTTGCTAGGGTTGGTTAACACTGAAGCTTTCTTT
TRBJ2-3 - - TRBV10-3 CAIRGVGRGGDTQYF TGTGCCATCAGAGGGGTCGGACGAGGTGGAGATACGCAGTATTTT
TRBJ1-6 TRBD1 - TRBV7-9 CASSGGNRGGNSPLHF TGTGCCAGCAGCGGGGGGAACAGGGGAGGGAATTCACCCCTCCACTTT
TRBJ1-5 - - TRBV30 CAWPPLLCGQLQHF TGTGCCTGGCCCCCCTTACTGTGTGGACAGCTCCAGCATTTT
TRBJ2-7 TRBD2 - TRBV11-2 CASSLGEGGYEQYF TGTGCCAGCAGCTTGGGGGAGGGAGGCTACGAGCAGTACTTC
TRBJ1-1 - - TRBV5-1 CASSPGTSRTEAFF TGCGCCAGCAGCCCGGGGACCTCGAGGACTGAAGCTTTCTTT
TRBJ2-7 TRBD2 - TRBV7-2 CASSFPRGGSYEQYF TGTGCCAGCAGCTTCCCCCGGGGGGGGTCTTACGAGCAGTACTTC
TRBJ1-2 - - TRBV28 CASRALTYGYTF TGTGCCTCCAGGGCCTTAACGTATGGCTACACCTTC
TRBJ1-1 TRBD1 - TRBV28 CASSTDRGGPEAFF TGTGCCAGCAGTACGGACAGGGGGGGTCCTGAAGCTTTCTTT
TRBJ2-3 - - TRBV5-8 CASSLEGAGDTQYF TGTGCCAGCAGCTTGGAGGGCGCGGGGGATACGCAGTATTTT